These 24 T cell receptor beta chains originate from one sample sequenced in a study of post-analysis software for immune sequencing data. Points from the study as a whole: Five TRBV segments, including TRBV5-6, TRBV5-1 and TRBV20-1, were more frequent in patients than controls.

Presence of unique molecular identifiers characterized the TCR beta cDNA libraries. TCRdb analysed the PCR reads with MiXCR anew, one entry per CDR3 protein. Of 750,000 to 900,000 distinct CDR3 sequences listed, about half are singletons. Which antigens these TCRs recognize remains unknown. The sequencing input was blood. These receptors were taken from a girl under 18 with multiple sclerosis.

This clonotype was counted a few times. The chain employs TRBV12-3 or TRBV12-4 and TRBJ2-4; TRBD2 is a possible D gene (5 bases). The CDR3 consists of 16 residues. Between the trimmed V and J ends, which lost 6 bases and 0 bases, there was a span of 15 bases. The CDR3: CASSPGRRIAKNIQYF. The CDR3 bases are TGTGCCAGCAGCCCGGGTAGGAGGATAGCCAAAAACATTCAGTACTTC.

The chain recombines TRBV6-1 with TRBJ1-5, with D uncertain. This CDR3 comprises 14 residues. Germline assignment: CDR1 MNHNS and CDR2 SASEGT. CDR3 sequence: CATRRGDSNQPQHF. The CDR3 DNA reads as TGTGCTACCAGGCGCGGCGATAGCAATCAGCCCCAGCATTTT.

This chain uses TRBV4-2 with TRBJ1-5; unclear D gene. This CDR3 contains 14 residues. The germline CDR1 and CDR2 sequences are LGHNA and YNFKEQ. Trimming took off 4 bases at V and 4 bases at J, with 11 bases between the two ends. The CDR3 loop reads CASSPPGLNQPQHF. The CDR3 DNA reads TGTGCCAGCAGCCCTCCGGGTCTTAATCAGCCCCAGCATTTT.

The V gene is TRBV2, the J gene TRBJ2-5; no firm D call. V was clipped by 7 bases and J by 5 bases, with 8 bases between them. The V gene's germline CDR1 is SNHLY and CDR2 FYNNEI. The CDR3 contains 11 residues. In DNA form, the CDR3 reads TGTGCCAGCACCTTAGCTGAGACCCAGTACTTC. Translated, it gives CASTLAETQYF.

This chain links TRBV6-4 with TRBJ2-1, with 10 bases identical to TRBD2. V dropped 3 bases and J dropped 4; count of bases not matched to a gene: 0. This CDR3 is 14 amino acids long. Germline CDR1 and CDR2: MRHNA and SNTAGT. The CDR3 region has the DNA TGTGCCAGCAGTGAAGCGGGAGGGTACAATGAGCAGTTCTTC. It yields the protein CASSEAGGYNEQFF.

The J gene is TRBJ2-7, the V gene TRBV6-1; the D gene is possibly TRBD2 (5 bases). Trimming took 5 bases from V and 7 from J, leaving 18 bases between them. CDR1 MNHNS and CDR2 SASEGT come from the germline V gene. The CDR3 is 14 residues long. CDR3 protein: CASSPFMSRGEQYF. CDR3 nucleotides: TGTGCCAGCAGTCCCTTTATGTCCCGCGGGGAGCAGTACTTC.

This chain uses TRBV5-6 with TRBJ1-1; possible D gene TRBD1, 5 bases. Looked up from germline, CDR1 is SGHDT and CDR2 is YYEEEE. V gave up 7 bases and J gave up 0 bases, with 13 bases separating them. CDR3 length: 14 amino acids. CDR3: CASAGTVMNTEAFF. In DNA, the CDR3 is TGTGCCAGCGCAGGGACGGTAATGAACACTGAAGCTTTCTTT.

Written as DNA, the CDR3 is TGTGCCAGCAGCCCAGCAGGGAAGCAGGGGAACACTGAAGCTTTCTTT. Its translation: CASSPAGKQGNTEAFF. The chain combines TRBV13 with TRBJ1-1; weak D call: TRBD1 (5 bases). The germline V gene has CDR1 PRHDT and CDR2 FYEKMQ (reference sequence). Trimming took 5 bases from V and 1 from J, leaving 17 bases between them. There are 16 residues in the CDR3.

In this sample, this clonotype turned up a few times. The CDR3 DNA reads TGTGCCAGCAGTTTATCAGGGGGAGAGGGGCTAACAACTAATGAAAAACTGTTTTTT. Its protein is CASSLSGGEGLTTNEKLFF. J is TRBJ1-4 and V is TRBV27, with D possibly being TRBD1 (6 bases). V lost 0 bases, J lost 0 bases, and 17 bases lay in between. CDR1 and CDR2 from the germline V gene are MNHEY and SMNVEV (reference sequence). This CDR3 spans 19 amino acids.

This clonotype was seen more than once but under ten times. V is TRBV6-6 and J is TRBJ1-5; 7 bases are shared with TRBD1. The CDR3 loop spans 15 amino acids. Germline V lookup: CDR1 MNHNY, CDR2 SVGAGI (reference sequence). Germline trimming cut 6 bases from V and 3 bases from J; bases unmatched to any gene: 8. The CDR3 DNA reads TGTGCCAGCAGACACACAGGGGAGAACAATCAGCCCCAGCATTTT. Translating gives CASRHTGENNQPQHF.

This clonotype was detected only once. The V call is TRBV24-1, the J call TRBJ2-7; weak D call: TRBD2 (5 bases). CDR3 length: 12 amino acids. Germline V CDR1 and CDR2: KGHDR, SFDVKD. Trimming removed 1 base at V and 12 bases at J, with 12 bases between. DNA of the CDR3: TGTGCCACCAGTGATTTAATGGGAGCCCCGTACTTC. Translating it yields CATSDLMGAPYF.

This clonotype has just a few counts. The chain uses TRBV24-1 and TRBJ2-1; 10 bases map to TRBD2. Germline loops: CDR1 KGHDR, CDR2 SFDVKD. The CDR3 runs 20 residues. Unmatched junction bases numbered 14, after V lost 4 bases and J lost 0 bases. The CDR3: CATSEGLTSGTVSSYNEQFF. Written as DNA, the CDR3 is TGTGCCACCAGTGAGGGCCTCACTAGCGGGACCGTTAGCTCCTACAATGAGCAGTTCTTC.

The genes are TRBV7-9 and TRBJ2-1, with 9 bases lining up with TRBD2. V lost 5 bases to trimming and J lost 6 bases; unmatched junction nucleotides: 8. Germline-derived CDR1 and CDR2 are SEHNR and FQNEAQ (reference sequence). This CDR3 comprises 15 residues. The CDR3 region is CASSTRAGGRNEQFF. The DNA for the CDR3 is TGTGCCAGCAGCACACGGGCGGGGGGGCGCAATGAGCAGTTCTTC.

This clonotype appeared a few times. The chain recombines TRBV7-9 with TRBJ2-7; 11 bases fit TRBD2. Trimming at V came to 5 bases and at J to 6 bases, leaving 6 bases not matched to a gene. The CDR3 has 14 residues. Germline V gene sequence: CDR1 SEHNR, CDR2 FQNEAQ (reference sequence). For the CDR3, the DNA is TGTGCCAGCAGCAGGGTTCTAGCGGGAGGCGAGCAGTACTTC. The encoded protein is CASSRVLAGGEQYF.

The chain carries TRBV4-1 and TRBJ2-7; TRBD2 agrees at 7 bases. The germline V gene encodes CDR1 MGHRA and CDR2 YSYEKL. The CDR3 runs 16 residues. J gave up 2 bases and V 0 bases, and 7 bases lay outside the gene matches. CDR3 region: CASSQDLGGSTYEQYF. DNA for the CDR3: TGCGCCAGCAGCCAAGATCTAGGCGGGAGTACCTACGAGCAGTACTTC.

The chain couples TRBV7-6 to TRBJ2-1, with a weak D call TRBD2 (6 bases). V lost 4 bases, J lost 12 bases, and 16 bases lay in between. The CDR3 is made up of 13 amino acids. The germline gives CDR1 SGHVS, CDR2 FNYEAQ. The CDR3 protein is CASSSEGADGQFF. Written as DNA, the CDR3 is TGTGCCAGCAGCTCGGAGGGCGCAGATGGGCAGTTCTTC.

This clonotype was found a few times. The gene calls are TRBV12-3 or TRBV12-4 and TRBJ2-5; TRBD2 aligns across 7 bases. V was pared by 6 bases and J by 7 bases, with 8 bases of the junction left unmatched. The CDR3 length is 13 residues. This chain's CDR3 is CASSRTRTWTQYF. Here the CDR3 DNA reads TGTGCCAGCAGCCGGACTAGGACATGGACCCAGTACTTC.

The chain joins TRBV7-9 to TRBJ2-5; D is perhaps TRBD2 (5 bases). Germline assignment: CDR1 SEHNR and CDR2 FQNEAQ (reference sequence). The CDR3 is 14 amino acids. Trimming took off 2 bases at V and 5 bases at J, with 12 bases between the two ends. The CDR3 nucleotides read TGTGCCAGCAGCTTACCCCGGGATTCGGAGACCCAGTACTTC. It yields the protein CASSLPRDSETQYF.

The rearrangement joins TRBV24-1 to TRBJ2-1, with 7 bases aligning to TRBD2. J was trimmed by 0 bases and V by 1 base; bases with no gene match: 14. The CDR3 is 20 residues long. Germline V gives CDR1 KGHDR, CDR2 SFDVKD. Here the CDR3 reads CATSDFTLGGRKPSYNEQFF. DNA for the CDR3: TGTGCCACCAGTGATTTCACGTTAGGCGGGAGAAAGCCCTCCTACAATGAGCAGTTCTTC.

The table lists this clonotype with a few counts. This sequence joins TRBV5-1 and TRBJ2-1; TRBD2 aligns across 12 bases. The CDR3 runs 16 residues. Trimming at V came to 0 bases and at J to 5 bases, leaving 3 bases not matched to a gene. Per germline, CDR1 SGHRS and CDR2 YFSETQ. The CDR3 reads CASSLAPSGRDNEQFF. The DNA of the CDR3 is TGCGCCAGCAGCTTGGCCCCTAGCGGGAGGGACAATGAGCAGTTCTTC. The full variable domain, in which reference TRBV5-1 and TRBJ2-1 provide the parts outside the CDR3, is KAGVTQTPRYLIKTRGQQVTLSCSPISGHRSVSWYQQTPGQGLQFLFEYFSETQRNKGNFPGRFSGRQFSNSRSEMNVSTLELGDSALYLCASSLAPSGRDNEQFFGPGTRLTVL.

This chain joins TRBV27 and TRBJ2-2; 13 bases align to TRBD2. The V gene end was trimmed by 5 bases and the J gene end by 4 bases; junction bases not matched to a gene: 7. The CDR3 totals 17 residues. Per the germline V gene, CDR1 is MNHEY and CDR2 is SMNVEV (reference sequence). CDR3 nucleotides: TGTGCCAGCAGTATCCAACTAGCGGGAGGGGGCACCGGGGAGCTGTTTTTT. Translation: CASSIQLAGGGTGELFF.

In this sample, this clonotype turned up once. This chain links TRBV7-2 with TRBJ2-7; D unresolved. The germline V gene encodes CDR1 SGHTA and CDR2 FQGNSA. Trimming removed 1 base at V and 0 bases at J, with 13 bases between. CDR3 length: 16 residues. CDR3 protein: CASSLDGGYSSYEQYF. The CDR3, as DNA: TGTGCCAGCAGCTTAGATGGCGGTTACAGCTCCTACGAGCAGTACTTC.

This rearrangement joins TRBV10-3 to TRBJ2-4; 7 bases map to TRBD1. The V gene end was trimmed by 2 bases and the J gene end by 13 bases; junction bases not matched to a gene: 11. Germline V gene data show CDR1 as ENHRY and CDR2 as SYGVKD. There are 14 residues in the CDR3. CDR3 sequence reads: CAISEMDRPREQYF. The CDR3 DNA sequence: TGTGCCATCAGTGAGATGGACAGGCCGAGGGAGCAGTACTTC.

This clonotype turned up a few times. The V call is TRBV7-9, the J call TRBJ1-2; D is possibly TRBD1 (6 bases). The CDR3 is 15 residues long. Germline V lookup: CDR1 SEHNR, CDR2 FQNEAQ (reference sequence). Trimming removed 7 bases from V and 4 bases from J, with 19 bases in between. CDR3 nucleotide sequence: TGTGCCAGCACCGAGTATCGGGACATCCTCTATGGCTACACCTTC. It encodes CASTEYRDILYGYTF.